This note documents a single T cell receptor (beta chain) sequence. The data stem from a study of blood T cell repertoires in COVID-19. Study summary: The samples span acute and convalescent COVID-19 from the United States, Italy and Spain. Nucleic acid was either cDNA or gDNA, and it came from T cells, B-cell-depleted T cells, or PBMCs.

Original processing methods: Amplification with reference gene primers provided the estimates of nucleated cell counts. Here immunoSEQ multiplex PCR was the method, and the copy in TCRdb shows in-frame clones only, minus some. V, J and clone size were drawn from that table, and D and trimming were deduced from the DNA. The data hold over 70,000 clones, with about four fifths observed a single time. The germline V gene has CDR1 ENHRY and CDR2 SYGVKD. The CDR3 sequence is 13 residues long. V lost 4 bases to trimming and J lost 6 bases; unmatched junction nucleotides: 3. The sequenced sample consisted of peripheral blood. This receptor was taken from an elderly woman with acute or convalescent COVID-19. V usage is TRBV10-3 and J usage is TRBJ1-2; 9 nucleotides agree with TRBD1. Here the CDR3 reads CAISGRDRDGYTF. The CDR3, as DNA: TGTGCCATCAGTGGCCGGGACAGGGATGGCTACACCTTC.